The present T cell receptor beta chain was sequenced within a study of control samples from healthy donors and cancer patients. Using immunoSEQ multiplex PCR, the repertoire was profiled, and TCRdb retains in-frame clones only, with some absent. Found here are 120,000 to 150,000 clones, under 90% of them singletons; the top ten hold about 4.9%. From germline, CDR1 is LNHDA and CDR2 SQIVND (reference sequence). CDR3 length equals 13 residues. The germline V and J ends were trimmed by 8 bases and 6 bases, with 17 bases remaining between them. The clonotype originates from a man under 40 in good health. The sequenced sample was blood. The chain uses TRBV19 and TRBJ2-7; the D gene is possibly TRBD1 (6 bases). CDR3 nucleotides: TGTGCCAGTCAAAGAGGATCCAGGGGCGAGCAGTACTTC. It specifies CASQRGSRGEQYF. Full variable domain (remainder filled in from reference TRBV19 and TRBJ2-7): DGGITQSPKYLFRKEGQNVTLSCEQNLNHDAMYWYRQDPGQGLRLIYYSQIVNDFQKGDIAEGYSVSREKKESFPLTVTSAQKNPTAFYLCASQRGSRGEQYFGPGTRLTVT.